The 26 T cell receptor beta chains given below trace back to one sample, sequenced in a study of Ad26.COV2.S vaccination and SARS-CoV-2 variants. Sequencing was performed with immunoSEQ multiplex PCR; in TCRdb, only in-frame clones are kept and a portion is missing. The repertoire includes over 400,000 clones, 89% of them detected once, and about 2.7% sits in the top ten. Treatment of the sample: around 19 received Ad26.COV2.S at low or high dose, single or two shots; about 5 received placebo; per-sample allocation not given. After the first vaccine or placebo injection, samples were drawn on day 63. This material consisted of peripheral blood, taken in a trial of Ad26.COV2.S vaccine versus placebo. These receptors all stem from a person between 18 and 59 years old who received the Ad26.COV2.S COVID-19 vaccine or a placebo.

The chain recombines TRBV10-3 with TRBJ1-5; tentative D call: TRBD1 (5 bases). The CDR3 has 14 amino acids. The V end lost 5 bases, the J end lost 2 bases, and 10 bases lay between the germline ends. The germline gives CDR1 ENHRY, CDR2 SYGVKD. CDR3 in DNA: TGTGCCATCAGTTACAGAGGGGGCAATCAGCCCCAGCATTTT. This codes for CAISYRGGNQPQHF.

The genes are TRBV5-1 and TRBJ1-1; TRBD1 matches at 7 bases. The length of the CDR3 is 14 residues. Germline trimming cut 2 bases from V and 1 base from J; bases unmatched to any gene: 2. Germline assignment: CDR1 SGHRS and CDR2 YFSETQ. This CDR3 is CASSFDRANTEAFF. CDR3 in DNA: TGCGCCAGCAGCTTCGACAGGGCGAACACTGAAGCTTTCTTT.

The gene calls are TRBV5-4 and TRBJ2-5, with D hard to call. V was trimmed by 4 bases and J by 5 bases, leaving 18 bases between them. The CDR3 contains 15 residues. Per germline, CDR1 SGHNT and CDR2 YYREEE (reference sequence). CDR3 loop: CASSLSPGSGETQYF. CDR3 DNA: TGTGCCAGCAGCCTGTCCCCGGGCTCTGGGGAGACCCAGTACTTC.

The chain employs TRBV5-6 and TRBJ1-1, with D uncertain. CDR1 and CDR2 from the germline V gene are SGHDT and YYEEEE. This CDR3 is built from 13 residues. The V end lost 4 bases, the J end lost 1 base, and 8 bases lay between the germline ends. The CDR3 loop reads CASSPFWNTEAFF. CDR3 coding DNA: TGTGCCAGCAGCCCCTTTTGGAACACTGAAGCTTTCTTT.

J is TRBJ2-3 and V is TRBV9, with 11 bases that match TRBD1. CDR3 size: 19 residues. V shed 4 bases, J shed 2 bases, and the junction held 15 bases outside the gene matches. From germline, CDR1 is SGDLS and CDR2 YYNGEE. The DNA of the CDR3 is TGTGCCAGCAGCTTAACCGGGACAGGGGGTCCTTACGACACAGATACGCAGTATTTT. Its translation is CASSLTGTGGPYDTDTQYF.

The rearrangement links TRBV5-1 to TRBJ2-3, with TRBD2 identical over 8 bases. V dropped 4 bases and J dropped 2; count of bases not matched to a gene: 9. CDR3 length equals 16 residues. From germline, CDR1 is SGHRS and CDR2 YFSETQ. CDR3 protein: CASSPSIAGFTDTQYF. CDR3 DNA: TGCGCCAGCAGCCCCTCAATAGCGGGGTTCACAGATACGCAGTATTTT.

The rearrangement links TRBV9 to TRBJ1-2, with D possibly being TRBD1 (6 bases). Trimming pared 3 bases from V and 4 bases from J, leaving 10 bases between. The germline CDR1 and CDR2 sequences are SGDLS and YYNGEE. This CDR3 contains 13 residues. CDR3 sequence: CASSGDTLYGYTF. CDR3 bases: TGTGCCAGCAGCGGGGACACCCTCTATGGCTACACCTTC.

The chain recombines TRBV5-6 with TRBJ1-1; D remains unclear. Trimming removed 0 bases at V and 6 bases at J, with 3 bases between. The CDR3 extends over 11 amino acids. CDR1 is SGHDT and CDR2 is YYEEEE in the germline V gene. CDR3 protein: CASSLVSEAFF. In DNA form, the CDR3 reads TGTGCCAGCAGCTTGGTTTCTGAAGCTTTCTTT.

The chain is built from TRBV5-1 and TRBJ1-6; maybe TRBD1 (5 bases). CDR1 is SGHRS, CDR2 YFSETQ, per germline. The CDR3 contains 16 residues. V lost 1 base and J 10 bases, leaving 18 bases between the germline ends. CDR3 loop: CASSLYYGDGTSPLHF. Here the CDR3 DNA reads TGCGCCAGCAGCTTGTATTACGGGGACGGAACGTCACCCCTCCACTTT.

For the CDR3, the DNA is TGCGCCAGCAGCCCTCCGGCGCCTTTACATATGAACACTGAAGCTTTCTTT. It codes for CASSPPAPLHMNTEAFF. The chain uses TRBV5-1 and TRBJ1-1; D is uncertain. The CDR3 extends over 17 amino acids. V shed 4 bases and J shed 0 bases, with 19 bases lying between them. Germline values: CDR1 SGHRS, CDR2 YFSETQ.

The chain recombines TRBV6-5 with TRBJ1-1; 7 bases map to TRBD1. The CDR3 is 14 amino acids. Trimming cost V 4 bases and J 4 bases; bases outside gene matches: 6. Germline V gives CDR1 MNHEY, CDR2 SVGAGI. CDR3 region: CASSSQGLGTEAFF. CDR3 DNA: TGTGCCAGCAGTTCACAGGGGTTGGGCACTGAAGCTTTCTTT.

The table lists this clone with a few counts. CDR3 DNA sequence: TGCGCCAGCAGCAATTCACCCCTCCACTTT. This codes for CASSNSPLHF. This sequence joins TRBV10-1 and TRBJ1-6; D is unresolved. Germline V gene lookup returns CDR1 WNHNN and CDR2 SYGVQD (reference sequence). The CDR3 covers 10 residues. The V and J ends lost 6 bases and 7 bases respectively, with 1 base between them.

This clone was counted once. The gene calls are TRBV18 and TRBJ1-5, with 8 bases matching TRBD1. The CDR3 extends over 16 amino acids. Germline CDR1 and CDR2: KGHSH and LQKENI. Trimming at V came to 2 bases and at J to 7 bases, leaving 10 bases not matched to a gene. CDR3 in DNA: TGTGCCAGCTCACCAAGAGGACAGGGTTCGCTCCAGCCCCAGCATTTT. Translating gives CASSPRGQGSLQPQHF.

V gene TRBV28 combines with J gene TRBJ1-1; D might be TRBD1 (6 bases). CDR1 MDHEN and CDR2 SYDVKM come from the germline V gene. Trimming pared 5 bases from V and 1 base from J, leaving 17 bases between. The CDR3 is 16 residues long. In DNA form, the CDR3 reads TGTGCCAGCAGTCCTGGGGGCTCCCGGGGGAACACTGAAGCTTTCTTT. It translates to CASSPGGSRGNTEAFF.

As concerns this clone: The junction departs from germline at one end; a sequencing error may be responsible. The V and J genes are TRBV5-1 and TRBJ1-3; 9 bases are a match to TRBD1. Germline V gene data show CDR1 as SGHRS and CDR2 as YFSETQ. The CDR3 loop spans 13 amino acids. CDR3 loop: CASSAEIQGALNF. The DNA for the CDR3 is TGCGCCAGCAGCGCGGAAATACAGGGGGCTTTGAATTTT.

The chain combines TRBV4-3 with TRBJ2-7, with D perhaps TRBD1 (5 bases). V lost 1 base, J lost 5 bases, and 9 bases lay in between. Germline loops: CDR1 LGHNA, CDR2 YSLEER. This CDR3 has 13 amino acids. The CDR3 sequence: CASSQAGYHEQYF. CDR3 sequence (DNA): TGCGCCAGCAGCCAAGCAGGGTACCACGAGCAGTACTTC.

This clone was seen only once. The gene calls are TRBV4-2 and TRBJ1-2, with D hard to call. CDR1 LGHNA and CDR2 YNFKEQ come from the germline V gene. The CDR3 spans 15 residues. Deletions cut 4 bases from V and 3 bases from J, with 15 bases between. CDR3 sequence (DNA): TGTGCCAGCAGCCCGGCGGGTGCTCCTGACTATGGCTACACCTTC. It encodes CASSPAGAPDYGYTF.

This rearrangement joins TRBV7-3 to TRBJ1-6; weak D call: TRBD1 (5 bases). Germline V lookup: CDR1 SGHTA, CDR2 FQGTGA. V lost 5 bases and J lost 8, with 10 bases in between. There are 13 residues in the CDR3. CDR3 DNA sequence: TGTGCCAGCAGCCTAGGGGATGATTCACCCCTCCACTTT. This sequence encodes CASSLGDDSPLHF.

The chain is built from TRBV7-6 and TRBJ2-7; perhaps TRBD1 as D (5 bases). The ends were cut back, 1 base at V and 0 bases at J, with 13 bases in the middle. Germline V gene sequence: CDR1 SGHVS, CDR2 FNYEAQ. This CDR3 spans 16 amino acids. CDR3: CASSLGAKGVSYEQYF. The CDR3 DNA is TGTGCCAGCAGCTTAGGGGCGAAAGGGGTCTCCTACGAGCAGTACTTC.

The J gene is TRBJ2-3, the V gene TRBV10-3; D is undetermined. This CDR3 has 13 residues. V lost 3 bases to trimming and J lost 1 base, with 5 bases between them. The V gene's germline CDR1 is ENHRY and CDR2 SYGVKD. This chain's CDR3 is CAISDPGTDTQYF. In DNA, the CDR3 is TGTGCCATCAGTGATCCGGGCACAGATACGCAGTATTTT.

The J gene is TRBJ1-5, the V gene TRBV7-2; the match to TRBD1 covers 7 bases. V lost 2 bases, J lost 0 bases, and 10 bases stayed unmatched. The germline gives CDR1 SGHTA, CDR2 FQGNSA. This CDR3 spans 18 amino acids. DNA of the CDR3: TGTGCCAGCAGCTTAATTGGACAGGCATATTATAGCAATCAGCCCCAGCATTTT. Translating it yields CASSLIGQAYYSNQPQHF.

The V and J genes are TRBV19 and TRBJ2-3, with D possibly TRBD2 on 5 matching bases. With 5 bases removed from V and 1 base from J, the gap between germline ends came to 13 bases. The CDR3 consists of 15 residues. CDR1 and CDR2 (germline): LNHDA, SQIVND (reference sequence). This CDR3 is CASSDVWRGTDTQYF. The CDR3 coding sequence is TGTGCCAGTAGTGATGTATGGCGGGGCACAGATACGCAGTATTTT. Combining the CDR3 with reference TRBV19 and TRBJ2-3 gives the whole variable domain DGGITQSPKYLFRKEGQNVTLSCEQNLNHDAMYWYRQDPGQGLRLIYYSQIVNDFQKGDIAEGYSVSREKKESFPLTVTSAQKNPTAFYLCASSDVWRGTDTQYFGPGTRLTVL.

The chain carries TRBV4-1 and TRBJ1-1; D possibly corresponds to TRBD1 (6 bases). Germline V gene data show CDR1 as MGHRA and CDR2 as YSYEKL. CDR3 size: 15 residues. Between the trimmed V and J ends, which lost 2 bases and 3 bases, there was a span of 13 bases. CDR3 loop: CASSQQGFLDTEAFF. Here the CDR3 DNA reads TGCGCCAGCAGCCAACAGGGGTTTTTGGACACTGAAGCTTTCTTT.

Concerning this clone itself: Other nucleotide sequences in the sample specify the same CDR3. The chain couples TRBV19 to TRBJ1-2; D gene uncertain. This CDR3 comprises 13 residues. Looked up from germline, CDR1 is LNHDA and CDR2 is SQIVND (reference sequence). The germline V and J ends were trimmed by 5 bases and 1 base, with 8 bases remaining between them. Written as DNA, the CDR3 is TGTGCCAGTAGTGTGACTGTTAACTATGGCTACACCTTC. Translating gives CASSVTVNYGYTF.

The J gene is TRBJ2-1, the V gene TRBV5-1; D is undetermined. This CDR3 is built from 16 residues. Trimming took 5 bases from V and 0 from J, leaving 15 bases between them. Germline values: CDR1 SGHRS, CDR2 YFSETQ. CDR3 bases: TGCGCCAGCAGTTTACAGCAGATTAGCTCCTACAATGAGCAGTTCTTC. Its protein is CASSLQQISSYNEQFF.

V usage is TRBV2 and J usage is TRBJ1-2, with a tentative D call TRBD1 (5 bases). From germline, CDR1 is SNHLY and CDR2 FYNNEI. Trimming left V 2 bases short and J 10 bases short, with 14 bases between. The CDR3 spans 13 residues. The CDR3 here is CASSEFGAPDYTF. CDR3 DNA sequence: TGTGCCAGCAGTGAATTTGGGGCACCGGACTACACCTTC.